Listed below are T cell receptor beta chains from one sample, sequenced in a study of identical twins. TCRdb independently ran MiXCR on the 5' RACE reads; one entry per CDR3 protein. The data show 200,000 to 250,000 distinct CDR3 sequences, around 7.6% seen once. This sample was shared with a second study, whose subject was yellow fever vaccine responses in identical twins.

Sequenced: CD8+ T cells sorted from blood. The receptor source for this set is a woman aged 18-35 years in good health. The CDR3 runs from the conserved cysteine through the conserved F or W. A D gene is named only where the DNA matches it firmly. Rows may omit the clone size; those that give it use once, few, many or a size class.

CDR3 protein | clone size | J gene | D gene | V gene
CSALNTRESSGSNEQFF | many | TRBJ2-1 | TRBD2 | TRBV20-1
CASSHPSGTSGRAFYNEQFF | - | TRBJ2-1 | TRBD2 | TRBV7-8
CASSRLRRNIQYF | many | TRBJ2-4 | - | TRBV4-1
CASSQGSYNEQFF | many | TRBJ2-1 | - | TRBV3-1
CASSQTPLAGQLDNEQFF | few | TRBJ2-1 | TRBD2 | TRBV4-1
CASSLVLGADTQYF | - | TRBJ2-3 | - | TRBV7-6
CASCPVDVAGAGELFF | many | TRBJ2-2 | - | TRBV5-5
CASAWQGNYGYTF | once | TRBJ1-2 | - | TRBV6-1
CASSASVSPEQYF | few | TRBJ2-7 | - | TRBV2
CAISEAGTTSEQYF | - | TRBJ2-7 | - | TRBV10-3
CASSRTDMDHEQYF | few | TRBJ2-7 | - | TRBV5-1
CASSGQGGGSGYTF | many | TRBJ1-2 | TRBD1 | TRBV6-1
CASSDRGAPNEQFF | few | TRBJ2-1 | - | TRBV6-4
CAIAGLFSYSSGNTIYF | - | TRBJ1-3 | - | TRBV2
CASSLLSGGANEQFF | - | TRBJ2-1 | TRBD2 | TRBV3-1
CASSPYSDSLYGYTF | - | TRBJ1-2 | - | TRBV28
CASSYGTGLFFYGYTF | - | TRBJ1-2 | TRBD1 | TRBV5-6
CATRDRAPQETQYF | - | TRBJ2-5 | TRBD1 | TRBV24-1
CASSFTSRRGDTQYF | many | TRBJ2-3 | - | TRBV12-3/TRBV12-4
CASSAVPYSNQPQHF | many | TRBJ1-5 | - | TRBV12-3/TRBV12-4
CASSFSNYGYTF | many | TRBJ1-2 | - | TRBV12-3/TRBV12-4
CASSSPWAGETQYF | few | TRBJ2-5 | - | TRBV7-9
CASSFPPSGAGDWTGELFF | few | TRBJ2-2 | - | TRBV7-6
CASSLGLRDRNYEQYF | - | TRBJ2-7 | TRBD1 | TRBV7-2
CASSYSTSADTQYF | - | TRBJ2-3 | TRBD2 | TRBV6-5
CASSEPLAPGELFF | many | TRBJ2-2 | - | TRBV9
CATSDVQWQPQHF | many | TRBJ1-5 | - | TRBV24-1
CASEGMKNIQYF | - | TRBJ2-4 | - | TRBV11-3
CSVITFSGTATRPSWLTQHF | many | TRBJ1-5 | TRBD1 | TRBV29-1
CSVDLEETESNYGYTF | - | TRBJ1-2 | - | TRBV29-1
CASSDLGGTIHGEQFF | - | TRBJ2-1 | TRBD1 | TRBV25-1
CASSFWGQGADEQYF | - | TRBJ2-7 | TRBD1 | TRBV5-5
CASSYSPQGSYNEQFF | many | TRBJ2-1 | - | TRBV6-5
CASSPEVTDTEAFF | few | TRBJ1-1 | - | TRBV7-9
CAISTIQGHTEAFF | many | TRBJ1-1 | - | TRBV10-3
CSASPLAGPVSYNEQFF | few | TRBJ2-1 | TRBD2 | TRBV20-1
CASSYSLGAEEQYF | - | TRBJ2-7 | - | TRBV6-5
CATSDPTSGRLSGELFF | few | TRBJ2-2 | TRBD2 | TRBV24-1
CASSYGRFNEKLFF | few | TRBJ1-4 | - | TRBV27
CASSLGGVTQYF | few | TRBJ2-3 | - | TRBV27
CASSHRTGSSGELFF | many | TRBJ2-2 | TRBD1 | TRBV7-9
CASSSDEQFF | few | TRBJ2-1 | - | TRBV7-8
CASSTLRNQPQHF | few | TRBJ1-5 | - | TRBV28
CASSLGGIRDNEQFF | many | TRBJ2-1 | - | TRBV5-1
CSASSGLGYEQYF | many | TRBJ2-7 | - | TRBV29-1
CASSLDPVGEDRGRGLFF | many | TRBJ1-4 | TRBD1 | TRBV12-3/TRBV12-4
CASSTREEREGPTDTQYF | - | TRBJ2-3 | TRBD2 | TRBV11-1
CASSFYTEAFF | - | TRBJ1-1 | - | TRBV6-2/TRBV6-3
CSVDGLGTEGETQYF | many | TRBJ2-5 | TRBD1 | TRBV29-1
CATQSTGNEQFF | - | TRBJ2-1 | TRBD1 | TRBV2
CASTRRIDEQFF | medium-sized | TRBJ2-1 | - | TRBV12-3/TRBV12-4
CASSLEGSGIGFYEQYF | - | TRBJ2-7 | - | TRBV7-6
CSVENSGGDNNEQFF | many | TRBJ2-1 | - | TRBV29-1
CSVEEVAGGYNEQFF | many | TRBJ2-1 | TRBD2 | TRBV29-1
CASRPQGNLNTEAFF | many | TRBJ1-1 | - | TRBV7-9
CASSYTEGPHQPQHF | many | TRBJ1-5 | - | TRBV6-2/TRBV6-3
CASSVRERIFDEQFF | few | TRBJ2-1 | - | TRBV25-1
CASSLGGLNEQFF | few | TRBJ2-1 | - | TRBV27
CASSLRAEGDEQFF | many | TRBJ2-1 | - | TRBV7-7
CASSQDRTGRNEQFF | - | TRBJ2-1 | TRBD1 | TRBV4-2